Below are 5 T cell receptor beta chains sequenced from a single sample in a study of blood T cell repertoires in COVID-19. The repertoire was sequenced with immunoSEQ multiplex PCR; TCRdb's copy has only in-frame clones and lacks some. The sample has roughly 160,000 clones, about 85% seen once. Specimen: peripheral blood. These receptors came from a man aged 35 to 55 with acute or convalescent COVID-19.

Ten or more counts support this clone. The chain employs TRBV12-1 and TRBJ1-3. TRBV12-1 is a recognized pseudogene. The CDR3 sequence is 17 residues long. The chain's CDR3 is CASSYREPGRAGNTIYF. DNA for the CDR3: TGTGCCAGCAGCTACCGGGAGCCCGGTAGGGCTGGAAACACCATATATTTT.

V usage is TRBV7-8 and J usage is TRBJ2-1; a possible D gene is TRBD2 (6 bases). Germline V gives CDR1 SGHVS, CDR2 FQNEAQ. The CDR3 loop spans 14 amino acids. Trimming cost V 7 bases and J 2 bases, with 12 bases left between them. The CDR3 nucleotides are TGTGCCAGCAAAGGGCGGGACGCCTACAATGAGCAGTTCTTC. Translated, it gives CASKGRDAYNEQFF.

This clone was seen a single time. This chain links TRBV5-4 with TRBJ1-2, with D maybe TRBD1 (5 bases). Trimming removed 3 bases from V and 4 bases from J, with 7 bases in between. This CDR3 is built from 12 residues. Germline values: CDR1 SGHNT, CDR2 YYREEE (reference sequence). The CDR3 DNA is TGTGCCAGCAGCTGTACAGGCTATGGCTACACCTTC. It specifies CASSCTGYGYTF.

The V gene is TRBV6-1, the J gene TRBJ2-1, with D maybe TRBD2 (5 bases). Germline V gene sequence: CDR1 MNHNS, CDR2 SASEGT. The length of the CDR3 is 13 residues. V was trimmed by 3 bases and J by 14 bases, leaving 17 bases between them. For the CDR3, the DNA is TGTGCCAGCAGTGAGCGCCTGGGCCCGCGGGAGTTCTTC. Residues: CASSERLGPREFF.

J is TRBJ2-7 and V is TRBV7-8; 9 bases map to TRBD2. CDR3 length equals 15 residues. Germline CDR1 and CDR2: SGHVS and FQNEAQ. Trimming at V came to 5 bases and at J to 2 bases, leaving 7 bases not matched to a gene. DNA for the CDR3: TGTGCCAGCAGCACCAGCGGGGGGCTGACCTACGAGCAGTACTTC. Protein: CASSTSGGLTYEQYF.